This entry features one TCR beta chain sequence. These data come from a study of blood T cell repertoires in COVID-19. Overall study: COVID-19 samples from acute and convalescent phases originated in the United States, Italy and Spain. Sample material is recorded as cDNA or gDNA derived from T cells, B-cell-depleted T cells, or PBMCs.

After removal of 4 bases from V and 1 base from J, the junction contained 9 bases not matched to a gene. Germline V lookup: CDR1 SGHNT, CDR2 YYREEE (reference sequence). The CDR3 loop spans 16 amino acids. In the study's own analysis: Cell counts per sample came from amplifying reference gene primers. TCRdb's table, derived via immunoSEQ multiplex PCR, lists solely in-frame clones and lacks some. V, J and clone size derive from that table, while D and trimming were established from the DNA sequence. Altogether roughly 380,000 clones are present, 85% being singletons, with the ten largest covering roughly 3.4%.

This chain joins TRBV5-4 and TRBJ2-3, with 7 bases matching TRBD2. Material for sequencing was peripheral blood. The TCR comes from a woman between 18 and 29 years old with acute or convalescent COVID-19. CDR3 amino acids: CASSGNLAGGTDTQYF. CDR3 sequence (DNA): TGTGCCAGCAGCGGGAACTTAGCGGGCGGCACAGATACGCAGTATTTT.